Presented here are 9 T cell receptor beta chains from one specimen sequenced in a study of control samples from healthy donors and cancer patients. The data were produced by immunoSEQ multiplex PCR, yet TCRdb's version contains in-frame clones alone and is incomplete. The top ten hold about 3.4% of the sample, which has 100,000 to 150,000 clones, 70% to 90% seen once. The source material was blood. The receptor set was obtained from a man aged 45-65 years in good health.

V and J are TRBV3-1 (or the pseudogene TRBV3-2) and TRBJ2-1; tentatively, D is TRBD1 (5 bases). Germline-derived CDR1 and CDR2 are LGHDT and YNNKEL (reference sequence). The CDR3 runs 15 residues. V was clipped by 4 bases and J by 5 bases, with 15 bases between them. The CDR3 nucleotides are TGTGCCAGCAGCCGGACATTTTCTCGGGACAATGAGCAGTTCTTC. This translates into CASSRTFSRDNEQFF.

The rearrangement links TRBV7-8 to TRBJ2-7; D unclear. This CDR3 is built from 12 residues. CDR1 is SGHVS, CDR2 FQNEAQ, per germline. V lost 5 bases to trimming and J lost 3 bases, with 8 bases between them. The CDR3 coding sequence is TGTGCCAGCAGCCAGGACCTCTACGAGCAGTACTTC. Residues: CASSQDLYEQYF.

This chain's CDR3 is CASSIRLANEQYF. CDR3 sequence (DNA): TGTGCCAGTAGTATAAGGCTAGCTAACGAGCAGTACTTC. This sequence joins TRBV19 and TRBJ2-7; D may be TRBD2 (5 bases). Trimming stripped 2 bases from V and 5 bases from J, with 10 bases between. Germline CDR1 and CDR2: LNHDA and SQIVND (reference sequence). The CDR3 sequence is 13 residues long.

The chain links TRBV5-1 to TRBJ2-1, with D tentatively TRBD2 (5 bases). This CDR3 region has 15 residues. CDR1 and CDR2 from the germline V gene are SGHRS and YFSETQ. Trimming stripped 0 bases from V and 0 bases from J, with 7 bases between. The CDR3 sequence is CASSLAGDSYNEQFF. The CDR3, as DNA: TGCGCCAGCAGCTTGGCCGGGGACTCCTACAATGAGCAGTTCTTC.

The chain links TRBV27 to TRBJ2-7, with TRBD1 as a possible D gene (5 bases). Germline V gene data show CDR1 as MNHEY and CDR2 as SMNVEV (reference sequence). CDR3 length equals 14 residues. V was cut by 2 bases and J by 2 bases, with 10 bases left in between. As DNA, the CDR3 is TGTGCCAGCAGTTTAGTTGAAGGGGCCTACGAGCAGTACTTC. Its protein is CASSLVEGAYEQYF.

CDR3 residues: CASSWTGTSGNTIYF. The CDR3 DNA is TGTGCCAGCAGTTGGACAGGTACCTCTGGAAACACCATATATTTT. The V gene is TRBV2, the J gene TRBJ1-3; TRBD1 agrees at 7 bases. This CDR3 has 15 residues. The ends lost 5 bases at V and 0 bases at J; junction bases unmatched: 4. Germline V gene lookup returns CDR1 SNHLY and CDR2 FYNNEI.

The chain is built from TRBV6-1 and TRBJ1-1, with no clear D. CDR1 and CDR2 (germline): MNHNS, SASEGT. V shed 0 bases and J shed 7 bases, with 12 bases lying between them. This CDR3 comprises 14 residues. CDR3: CASSEAQDGSEAFF. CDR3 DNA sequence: TGTGCCAGCAGTGAAGCCCAGGACGGGAGTGAAGCTTTCTTT.

Here the CDR3 DNA reads TGCGCCAGCAGCTTGGTCGGCAGTGTAGATAATTCACCCCTCCACTTT. Translation: CASSLVGSVDNSPLHF. The chain employs TRBV5-1 and TRBJ1-6; D gene ambiguous. Trimming removed 0 bases at V and 5 bases at J, with 12 bases between. The V gene's germline CDR1 is SGHRS and CDR2 YFSETQ. This CDR3 is built from 16 residues.

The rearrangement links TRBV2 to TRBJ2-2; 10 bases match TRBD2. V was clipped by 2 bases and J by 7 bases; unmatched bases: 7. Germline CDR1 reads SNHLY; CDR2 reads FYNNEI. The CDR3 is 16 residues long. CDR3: CASSESRASGGGELFF. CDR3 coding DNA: TGTGCCAGCAGTGAATCCAGGGCTAGCGGGGGCGGGGAGCTGTTTTTT.